These 9 T cell receptor beta chains were sequenced from one sample in a study of T cell responses to AZD1222 COVID-19 vaccine. TCRdb's table, derived via immunoSEQ multiplex PCR, lists solely in-frame clones and lacks some. The sample has about 140,000 clones, roughly 90% seen once. Sequencing used peripheral blood, obtained on day 0 of AZD1222 vaccination. The receptors were sampled from an adult in good health.

The chain combines TRBV7-2 with TRBJ2-2; tentatively, D is TRBD2 (5 bases). CDR3 length: 14 amino acids. Per germline, CDR1 SGHTA and CDR2 FQGNSA. Trimming took 8 bases from V and 2 from J, leaving 12 bases between them. CDR3 region: CASGLSRNTGELFF. The DNA for the CDR3 is TGTGCCAGCGGACTGTCCAGAAACACCGGGGAGCTGTTTTTT. The variable domain in full, completed from reference TRBV7-2 and TRBJ2-2, reads GAGVSQSPSNKVTEKGKDVELRCDPISGHTALYWYRQSLGQGLEFLIYFQGNSAPDKSGLPSDRFSAERTGGSVSTLTIQRTQQEDSAVYLCASGLSRNTGELFFGEGSRLTVL.

The V call is TRBV2, the J call TRBJ1-1; D is possibly TRBD1 (5 bases). V dropped 6 bases and J dropped 4 bases, with 12 bases sitting between them. Per germline, CDR1 SNHLY and CDR2 FYNNEI. The CDR3 loop spans 13 amino acids. The CDR3 region is CASRAGRGTEAFF. CDR3 nucleotides: TGTGCCAGCAGGGCCGGTAGGGGCACTGAAGCTTTCTTT.

The chain links TRBV5-1 to TRBJ1-1, with D possibly matching TRBD1 (6 bases). CDR3 size: 12 residues. Deletions cut 0 bases from V and 7 bases from J, with 7 bases between. Germline values: CDR1 SGHRS, CDR2 YFSETQ. CDR3 DNA sequence: TGCGCCAGCAGCTTGGGGACAGTTGAAGCTTTCTTT. It translates to CASSLGTVEAFF.

The V and J genes are TRBV2 and TRBJ2-3; TRBD2 matches at 10 bases. CDR1 is SNHLY and CDR2 is FYNNEI in the germline V gene. The CDR3 consists of 15 residues. V shed 4 bases and J 1 base; nucleotides not matched to a gene: 2. CDR3 nucleotide sequence: TGTGCCAGCAGTGGCGGACTAGCGGGCACAGATACGCAGTATTTT. This translates into CASSGGLAGTDTQYF.

This chain links TRBV4-1 with TRBJ1-3; D remains ambiguous. The CDR3 is 15 amino acids. With 2 bases removed from V and 2 bases from J, the gap between germline ends came to 10 bases. Germline lookup yields CDR1 MGHRA and CDR2 YSYEKL. The CDR3 nucleotides are TGCGCCAGCAGCCAACCCTATGGACCTGGAAACACCATATATTTT. This codes for CASSQPYGPGNTIYF.

The chain uses TRBV7-6 and TRBJ2-1, with D tentatively TRBD1 or TRBD2 (5 bases each). In germline, CDR1 is SGHVS, CDR2 FNYEAQ. V was shortened by 3 bases and J by 6 bases, with 15 bases between the two germline ends. CDR3 size: 15 residues. The CDR3 protein is CASSFGQGGSNEQFF. The CDR3 DNA reads TGTGCCAGCAGCTTCGGACAAGGCGGGTCCAATGAGCAGTTCTTC.

The genes are TRBV3-1 (or the pseudogene TRBV3-2) and TRBJ1-2; possibly TRBD1 for D (5 bases). Germline-derived CDR1 and CDR2 are LGHDT and YNNKEL (reference sequence). This CDR3 has 16 amino acids. V was pared by 2 bases and J by 1 base, with 14 bases between. The CDR3 nucleotides are TGTGCCAGCAGCCAACTACGGCGGGGCCTTAACTATGGCTACACCTTC. Protein sequence: CASSQLRRGLNYGYTF.

The J gene is TRBJ1-4, the V gene TRBV14; D gene unclear. Trimming took 1 base from V and 11 from J, leaving 5 bases between them. Germline assignment: CDR1 SGHDN and CDR2 FVKESK. This CDR3 is 11 amino acids long. The CDR3 bases are TGTGCCAGCAGCCAAGTAGGGAAACTGTTTTTT. The encoded protein is CASSQVGKLFF.

This chain uses TRBV30 with TRBJ2-4; 7 bases align to TRBD2. Germline assignment: CDR1 GTSNPN and CDR2 SVGIG (reference sequence). This CDR3 spans 16 amino acids. V was pared by 2 bases and J by 0 bases, with 7 bases of the junction left unmatched. The CDR3 DNA reads as TGTGCCTGGAGTCCTAGCGGAATCGTAGCCAAAAACATTCAGTACTTC. It codes for CAWSPSGIVAKNIQYF.